The 13 T cell receptor beta chains reported below all come from one sample, sequenced in a study of cytomegalovirus exposure and HLA in healthy donors. Profiling relied on immunoSEQ multiplex PCR, and the TCRdb table lists in-frame clones only, not all of them. The sample lists tens of thousands of clones, roughly 94% occurring once. The sequenced material came from PBMCs. The receptors here all came from a man between 18 and 29 years old in good health and CMV-seropositive.

The rearrangement uses TRBV5-1 and TRBJ2-6; TRBD2 might be the D (7 bases). This CDR3 is 18 amino acids long. CDR1 and CDR2 from the germline V gene are SGHRS and YFSETQ. With 5 bases removed from V and 0 bases from J, the gap between germline ends came to 18 bases. CDR3 DNA sequence: TGCGCCAGCAGTTCTGGTGGGGGGGCCGCCTCTGGGGCCAACGTCCTGACTTTC. This codes for CASSSGGGAASGANVLTF.

This clone was detected once. This rearrangement joins TRBV5-6 to TRBJ2-1, with 7 bases identical to TRBD1. The CDR3 consists of 13 residues. Germline V gene sequence: CDR1 SGHDT, CDR2 YYEEEE. Trimming removed 3 bases from V and 6 bases from J; junction bases left unmatched: 3. CDR3 sequence (DNA): TGTGCCAGCAGCTCGGGACAGCCCAATGAGCAGTTCTTC. Translation: CASSSGQPNEQFF.

CDR3 region: CSVAQAGEADTQYF. Written as DNA, the CDR3 is TGCAGCGTAGCACAAGCGGGAGAGGCAGATACGCAGTATTTT. The chain is built from TRBV29-1 and TRBJ2-3; 8 nucleotides match TRBD2. Losses at the gene ends were 6 bases for V and 4 bases for J; bases not matched to a gene: 9. This CDR3 has 14 residues. Germline V gene data show CDR1 as SQVTM and CDR2 as ANQGSEA.

This chain uses TRBV4-2 with TRBJ2-1; no definite D call. V was clipped by 1 base and J by 0 bases, with 13 bases between them. The CDR3 extends over 17 amino acids. CDR1 is LGHNA and CDR2 is YNFKEQ in the germline V gene. The CDR3 here is CASSQVLRPSSYNEQFF. The CDR3 DNA follows: TGTGCCAGCAGCCAAGTATTGCGCCCTAGCTCCTACAATGAGCAGTTCTTC.

The J gene is TRBJ1-5, the V gene TRBV7-6, with unresolved D. The length of the CDR3 is 13 residues. Germline CDR1 SGHVS, CDR2 FNYEAQ. V dropped 5 bases and J dropped 4 bases, with 9 bases sitting between them. CDR3 coding DNA: TGTGCCAGCAGCCCCCGAGGGAATCAGCCCCAGCATTTT. This sequence encodes CASSPRGNQPQHF. Together with reference TRBV7-6 and TRBJ1-5, the CDR3 gives the full variable domain: GAGVSQSPRYKVTKRGQDVALRCDPISGHVSLYWYRQALGQGPEFLTYFNYEAQQDKSGLPNDRFSAERPEGSISTLTIQRTEQRDSAMYRCASSPRGNQPQHFGDGTRLSIL.

The chain employs TRBV5-1 and TRBJ2-3; perhaps TRBD2 as D (6 bases). CDR3 size: 14 residues. Per the germline V gene, CDR1 is SGHRS and CDR2 is YFSETQ. V was trimmed by 5 bases and J by 2 bases, leaving 12 bases between them. In nucleotides, the CDR3 is TGCGCCAGCAGGGGAGGACTCGACACAGATACGCAGTATTTT. Protein sequence: CASRGGLDTDTQYF. Full variable domain (remainder filled in from reference TRBV5-1 and TRBJ2-3): KAGVTQTPRYLIKTRGQQVTLSCSPISGHRSVSWYQQTPGQGLQFLFEYFSETQRNKGNFPGRFSGRQFSNSRSEMNVSTLELGDSALYLCASRGGLDTDTQYFGPGTRLTVL.

This chain connects TRBV18 to TRBJ2-7; 12 bases match TRBD1. Trimming took 0 bases from V and 5 from J; bases not matched to a gene: 2. CDR3 size: 15 residues. Germline V lookup: CDR1 KGHSH, CDR2 LQKENI. The CDR3 is CASSPPGQGADEQYF. CDR3 coding DNA: TGTGCCAGCTCACCACCGGGACAGGGGGCCGACGAGCAGTACTTC.

The chain carries TRBV28 and TRBJ2-7, with 9 bases fitting TRBD2. The CDR3 has 15 residues. Per germline, CDR1 MDHEN and CDR2 SYDVKM. Germline trimming cut 6 bases from V and 2 bases from J; bases unmatched to any gene: 8. Here the CDR3 DNA reads TGTGCCAGCAGCCAACTAGCGGGCGCCACCTACGAGCAGTACTTC. Translated: CASSQLAGATYEQYF.

A word on this clone: A read error may account for a junction end that differs from germline. The V and J genes are TRBV29-1 and TRBJ2-4; 9 bases are a match to TRBD2. This CDR3 spans 16 amino acids. CDR1 SQVTM and CDR2 ANQGSEA come from the germline V gene. The CDR3 DNA sequence: TGCCGCGTTGATGGGTCAGCGCGGGGGGGCGGGGACATTCAGTACTTC. This codes for CRVDGSARGGGDIQYF.

J is TRBJ2-3 and V is TRBV6-5, with D possibly matching TRBD2 (6 bases). The germline V gene encodes CDR1 MNHEY and CDR2 SVGAGI. V gave up 0 bases and J gave up 4 bases, with 14 bases separating them. This CDR3 region has 16 residues. The chain's CDR3 is CASSYSRGLASDTQYF. CDR3 nucleotide sequence: TGTGCCAGCAGTTACTCGCGGGGCTTGGCGTCAGATACGCAGTATTTT.

This chain uses TRBV5-6 with TRBJ2-3; D ambiguous. The CDR3 contains 13 residues. Germline CDR1 is SGHDT and CDR2 is YYEEEE. Trimming stripped 0 bases from V and 2 bases from J, with 4 bases between. The CDR3 sequence: CASSLAVTDTQYF. CDR3 nucleotide sequence: TGTGCCAGCAGCTTGGCAGTCACAGATACGCAGTATTTT. Using reference TRBV5-6 and TRBJ2-3 for the parts outside the CDR3, the full variable domain is DAGVTQSPTHLIKTRGQQVTLRCSPKSGHDTVSWYQQALGQGPQFIFQYYEEEERQRGNFPDRFSGHQFPNYSSELNVNALLLGDSALYLCASSLAVTDTQYFGPGTRLTVL.

V usage is TRBV19 and J usage is TRBJ1-1; 9 bases align to TRBD1. The CDR3 sequence is 16 residues long. J lost 2 bases, V lost 4 bases, and 8 bases had no gene match. The germline gives CDR1 LNHDA, CDR2 SQIVND (reference sequence). In DNA form, the CDR3 reads TGTGCCAGTAGTAAGATACCGGGACAGGGAAACACTGAAGCTTTCTTT. Encoded protein: CASSKIPGQGNTEAFF.

The CDR3 loop is CAISLAVYTADSGNTIYF. DNA of the CDR3: TGTGCCATCTCTCTCGCGGTGTATACGGCGGACTCTGGAAACACCATATATTTT. This chain connects TRBV10-3 to TRBJ1-3, with D unclear. Per germline, CDR1 ENHRY and CDR2 SYGVKD. Between the trimmed V and J ends, which lost 8 bases and 0 bases, there was a span of 23 bases. This CDR3 is built from 18 residues.